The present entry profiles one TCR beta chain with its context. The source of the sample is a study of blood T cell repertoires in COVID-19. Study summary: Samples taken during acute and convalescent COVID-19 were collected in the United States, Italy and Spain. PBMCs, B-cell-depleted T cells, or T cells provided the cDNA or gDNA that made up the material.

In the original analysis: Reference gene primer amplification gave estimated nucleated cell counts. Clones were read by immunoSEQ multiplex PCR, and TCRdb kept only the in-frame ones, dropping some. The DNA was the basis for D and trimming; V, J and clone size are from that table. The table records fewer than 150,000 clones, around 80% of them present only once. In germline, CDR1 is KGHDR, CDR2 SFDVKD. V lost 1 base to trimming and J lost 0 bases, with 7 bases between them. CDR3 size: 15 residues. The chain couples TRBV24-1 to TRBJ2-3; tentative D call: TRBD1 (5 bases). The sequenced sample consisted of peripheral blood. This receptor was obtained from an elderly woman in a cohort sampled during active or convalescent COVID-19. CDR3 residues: CATSDFGHSTDTQYF. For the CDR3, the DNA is TGTGCCACCAGTGATTTCGGACATAGCACAGATACGCAGTATTTT.